Each of the 29 T cell receptor beta chains below was sequenced from the same sample in a study of T cell changes during pregnancy in multiple sclerosis. Clones were sequenced by immunoSEQ multiplex PCR, and TCRdb holds only the in-frame ones, with some missing. Found here are tens of thousands of clones, around 92% of them singletons; the top ten hold just under 2%. The sample was peripheral blood, taken in the third trimester of pregnancy. Source of these receptors: a female donor in good health, enrolled as a control in a pregnancy study.

The chain has TRBV29-1 and TRBJ2-5; D might be TRBD2 (6 bases). Trimming left V 3 bases short and J 2 bases short, with 10 bases between. The CDR3 extends over 13 amino acids. Germline CDR1 is SQVTM and CDR2 is ANQGSEA. CDR3 DNA sequence: TGCAGCGTTGAGGCTAGCGATCAAGAGACCCAGTACTTC. The encoded protein is CSVEASDQETQYF.

In its sample, this clone was seen once. The chain links TRBV5-4 to TRBJ2-3, with D possibly matching TRBD2 (7 bases). The CDR3 length is 14 residues. In germline, CDR1 is SGHNT, CDR2 YYREEE (reference sequence). V gave up 2 bases and J gave up 9 bases, with 16 bases separating them. The CDR3 region has the DNA TGTGCCAGCAGCTTAGATTTGGGGGGGGGCACGCAGTATTTT. It specifies CASSLDLGGGTQYF.

The chain employs TRBV6-5 and TRBJ2-7; 9 bases fit TRBD1. CDR1 and CDR2 from the germline V gene are MNHEY and SVGAGI. The CDR3 extends over 15 amino acids. V trimming: 2 bases; J trimming: 3 bases; junction bases outside the gene matches: 5. Here the CDR3 reads CASSYTGQGRYEQYF. The DNA of the CDR3 is TGTGCCAGCAGTTACACGGGACAGGGTCGCTACGAGCAGTACTTC.

CDR3 sequence: CASSDSAGIRGYTF. CDR3 nucleotide sequence: TGTGCCAGCAGTGACTCAGCAGGGATAAGGGGCTACACCTTC. V and J are TRBV6-4 and TRBJ1-2; a possible D gene is TRBD1 (5 bases). CDR3 length: 14 residues. Per the germline V gene, CDR1 is MRHNA and CDR2 is SNTAGT. The V and J ends lost 0 bases and 8 bases respectively, with 13 bases between them.

This chain uses TRBV19 with TRBJ1-1; 8 bases fit TRBD1. Germline CDR1 reads LNHDA; CDR2 reads SQIVND (reference sequence). V dropped 8 bases and J dropped 5; count of bases not matched to a gene: 7. The CDR3 is made up of 13 amino acids. In nucleotides, the CDR3 is TGTGCCAGTCGTACAGGGGGGTTTACTGAAGCTTTCTTT. Its translation is CASRTGGFTEAFF. Drawing the rest from reference TRBV19 and TRBJ1-1, the complete variable domain is DGGITQSPKYLFRKEGQNVTLSCEQNLNHDAMYWYRQDPGQGLRLIYYSQIVNDFQKGDIAEGYSVSREKKESFPLTVTSAQKNPTAFYLCASRTGGFTEAFFGQGTRLTVV.

The chain employs TRBV15 and TRBJ1-5; D remains unclear. The length of the CDR3 is 15 residues. With 3 bases removed from V and 0 bases from J, the gap between germline ends came to 9 bases. Germline V gene data show CDR1 as LNHNV and CDR2 as YYDKDF (reference sequence). The CDR3 DNA reads TGTGCCACCAGCAGGCGAGGGCTTAGCAATCAGCCCCAGCATTTT. Translating gives CATSRRGLSNQPQHF.

The rearrangement links TRBV10-3 to TRBJ2-3; possibly TRBD2 for D (6 bases). With 8 bases removed from V and 0 bases from J, the gap between germline ends came to 9 bases. CDR1 and CDR2 from the germline V gene are ENHRY and SYGVKD. The CDR3 contains 13 residues. The chain's CDR3 is CAIAGTSTDTQYF. In DNA form, the CDR3 reads TGTGCCATCGCGGGGACTAGCACAGATACGCAGTATTTT.

This clone appeared a single time. The V gene is TRBV9, the J gene TRBJ2-7; TRBD1 agrees at 7 bases. With 3 bases clipped from V and 3 bases from J, the junction kept 9 bases outside the gene matches. This CDR3 spans 15 amino acids. Germline lookup yields CDR1 SGDLS and CDR2 YYNGEE. The CDR3 DNA follows: TGTGCCAGCAGCGCATACAGGGACAGTCACTACGAGCAGTACTTC. Translating it yields CASSAYRDSHYEQYF. The full variable domain, with the rest looked up from reference TRBV9 and TRBJ2-7, is DSGVTQTPKHLITATGQRVTLRCSPRSGDLSVYWYQQSLDQGLQFLIQYYNGEERAKGNILERFSAQQFPDLHSELNLSSLELGDSALYFCASSAYRDSHYEQYFGPGTRLTVT.

The chain employs TRBV7-9 and TRBJ1-2, with 7 bases matching TRBD1. Germline V CDR1 and CDR2: SEHNR, FQNEAQ (reference sequence). The CDR3 runs 14 residues. J gave up 5 bases and V 3 bases, and 6 bases lay outside the gene matches. CDR3 amino acids: CASSLGDSLYGYTF. The CDR3 region has the DNA TGTGCCAGCAGCTTGGGGGACAGCCTATATGGCTACACCTTC.

The J gene is TRBJ1-4, the V gene TRBV2, with TRBD1 as a possible D gene (5 bases). CDR1 is SNHLY, CDR2 FYNNEI, per germline. CDR3 length: 16 amino acids. The ends were cut back, 6 bases at V and 0 bases at J, with 14 bases in the middle. The CDR3 DNA reads as TGTGCCAGCAGCCTCAGGGACTCGGCAACTAATGAAAAACTGTTTTTT. This sequence encodes CASSLRDSATNEKLFF. Complete variable domain (other parts from reference TRBV2 and TRBJ1-4): EPEVTQTPSHQVTQMGQEVILRCVPISNHLYFYWYRQILGQKVEFLVSFYNNEISEKSEIFDDQFSVERPDGSNFTLKIRSTKLEDSAMYFCASSLRDSATNEKLFFGSGTQLSVL.

This chain joins TRBV21-1 and TRBJ2-7; TRBD1 was called by the table and not checked on the DNA. TRBV21-1 is marked as a pseudogene. The CDR3 contains 12 residues. CDR3 region: CASPGQAYEQYF. DNA for the CDR3: TGTGCCAGCCCGGGACAGGCCTACGAGCAGTACTTC.

The rearrangement links TRBV6-4 to TRBJ2-3; 9 bases line up with TRBD2. Germline V lookup: CDR1 MRHNA, CDR2 SNTAGT. The V gene end was trimmed by 5 bases and the J gene end by 4 bases; junction bases not matched to a gene: 7. The CDR3 has 15 amino acids. The CDR3 sequence is CASSLKAGGADTQYF. DNA for the CDR3: TGTGCCAGCAGTCTCAAAGCGGGGGGAGCAGATACGCAGTATTTT.

CDR3 DNA: TGTGCCAGCTCAGGTCGGACAGACAGCTCTGGAAACACCATATATTTT. This gives the protein CASSGRTDSSGNTIYF. This chain uses TRBV18 with TRBJ1-3, with D maybe TRBD1 (6 bases). Trimming removed 5 bases from V and 0 bases from J, with 14 bases in between. Germline V CDR1 and CDR2: KGHSH, LQKENI. The CDR3 loop spans 16 amino acids.

This clone occurred many times. The chain employs TRBV7-8 and TRBJ2-2; D might be TRBD2 (6 bases). V shed 4 bases and J shed 6 bases, with 21 bases lying between them. The CDR3 sequence is 17 residues long. The germline V gene has CDR1 SGHVS and CDR2 FQNEAQ. The CDR3 nucleotides are TGTGCCAGCAGCTCCGCGGGGCTGGGACTGGTCGCCGGGGAGCTGTTTTTT. Translation gives CASSSAGLGLVAGELFF.

The chain carries TRBV9 and TRBJ2-1; D perhaps matches TRBD2 (5 bases). CDR1 SGDLS and CDR2 YYNGEE come from the germline V gene. The V gene lost 4 bases and the J gene lost 0 bases, with 11 bases spanning the gap. The CDR3 contains 15 residues. Here the CDR3 DNA reads TGTGCCAGCAGCCCAAGCGGAAACTCCTACAATGAGCAGTTCTTC. Its translation: CASSPSGNSYNEQFF.

The count of this clone is one. The gene calls are TRBV28 and TRBJ2-3; D is ambiguous. Germline-derived CDR1 and CDR2 are MDHEN and SYDVKM. The CDR3 loop spans 13 amino acids. The V gene lost 4 bases and the J gene lost 2 bases, with 7 bases spanning the gap. The CDR3 coding sequence is TGTGCCAGCAGTTACAGACACACAGATACGCAGTATTTT. Translated: CASSYRHTDTQYF.

The V gene is TRBV15, the J gene TRBJ2-5; 10 bases match TRBD2. CDR1 LNHNV and CDR2 YYDKDF come from the germline V gene (reference sequence). Trimming removed 1 base from V and 3 bases from J; junction bases left unmatched: 5. The CDR3 is 16 residues long. The CDR3 coding sequence is TGTGCCACCAGCAGAGGAATTAGCGGGAGGAAAGAGACCCAGTACTTC. Translating gives CATSRGISGRKETQYF.

The rearrangement uses TRBV5-1 and TRBJ1-2, with 7 bases that match TRBD1. CDR3 size: 15 residues. The germline CDR1 and CDR2 sequences are SGHRS and YFSETQ. Trimming took 0 bases from V and 6 from J; bases not matched to a gene: 8. The CDR3 DNA is TGCGCCAGCAGCTTGGGACAGGGAGGAGACGATGGCTACACCTTC. Translated: CASSLGQGGDDGYTF.

A single count supports this clone. CDR3: CASGTGEGGNTIYF. In DNA, the CDR3 is TGTGCCAGCGGTACAGGGGAAGGTGGAAACACCATATATTTT. The J gene is TRBJ1-3, the V gene TRBV4-2; TRBD1 matches 7 bases. Germline V gene lookup returns CDR1 LGHNA and CDR2 YNFKEQ. This CDR3 comprises 14 residues. The junction had 7 bases not matched to a gene; V was cut back by 8 bases and J by 3 bases.

The chain has TRBV6-1 and TRBJ1-2; D gene ambiguous. From germline, CDR1 is MNHNS and CDR2 SASEGT. Trimming took 3 bases from V and 4 from J, leaving 6 bases between them. This CDR3 spans 12 amino acids. The CDR3, as DNA: TGTGCCAGCAGTGATGCAGGCTATGGCTACACCTTC. Its translation is CASSDAGYGYTF.

The chain combines TRBV10-2 with TRBJ2-7; 7 nucleotides line up with TRBD2. This CDR3 region has 14 residues. The trim removed 7 bases at V and 3 bases at J, leaving 9 bases unmatched. In germline, CDR1 is WSHSY, CDR2 SAAADI. CDR3 bases: TGCGCCAGCATTTCCCCTAGCGGCCGCTACGAGCAGTACTTC. Protein sequence: CASISPSGRYEQYF.

This rearrangement joins TRBV6-1 to TRBJ2-7, with a weak D call TRBD2 (7 bases). Per the germline V gene, CDR1 is MNHNS and CDR2 is SASEGT. This CDR3 has 12 residues. With 7 bases removed from V and 5 bases from J, the gap between germline ends came to 12 bases. The CDR3 DNA is TGTGCCAGCATTGGGGGGGGCGACGAGCAGTACTTC. This sequence encodes CASIGGGDEQYF.

The chain recombines TRBV4-1 with TRBJ2-2; 12 nucleotides align to TRBD2. Germline V lookup: CDR1 MGHRA, CDR2 YSYEKL. V trimming: 2 bases; J trimming: 6 bases; junction bases outside the gene matches: 7. The CDR3 is 17 amino acids. Here the CDR3 reads CASSQRLAGGLAGELFF. As DNA, the CDR3 is TGCGCCAGCAGCCAAAGGCTAGCGGGGGGGCTGGCCGGGGAGCTGTTTTTT.

V gene TRBV19 combines with J gene TRBJ1-1; D perhaps matches TRBD1 (6 bases). From germline, CDR1 is LNHDA and CDR2 SQIVND (reference sequence). Trimming pared 7 bases from V and 9 bases from J, leaving 27 bases between. The CDR3 sequence is 16 residues long. The CDR3 loop is CASKGGVYPGAGQAFF. CDR3 nucleotides: TGTGCCAGTAAAGGGGGGGTTTACCCGGGAGCAGGGCAAGCTTTCTTT.

The chain employs TRBV19 and TRBJ1-1; possible D gene TRBD1, 5 bases. This CDR3 is built from 15 residues. V was clipped by 9 bases and J by 2 bases, with 19 bases between them. Germline CDR1 is LNHDA and CDR2 is SQIVND (reference sequence). This CDR3 is CASRGGGRANTEAFF. Written as DNA, the CDR3 is TGTGCCAGCAGAGGCGGGGGTCGGGCAAACACTGAAGCTTTCTTT. The full variable domain, its missing parts supplied by reference TRBV19 and TRBJ1-1, is DGGITQSPKYLFRKEGQNVTLSCEQNLNHDAMYWYRQDPGQGLRLIYYSQIVNDFQKGDIAEGYSVSREKKESFPLTVTSAQKNPTAFYLCASRGGGRANTEAFFGQGTRLTVV.

V and J are TRBV7-9 and TRBJ1-1; 8 nucleotides agree with TRBD1. In germline, CDR1 is SEHNR, CDR2 FQNEAQ (reference sequence). The CDR3 is 16 amino acids. V was clipped by 0 bases and J by 0 bases; unmatched bases: 3. Written as DNA, the CDR3 is TGTGCCAGCAGCTTAGCGACAGGGGCCATGAACACTGAAGCTTTCTTT. Its protein product is CASSLATGAMNTEAFF.

The chain links TRBV7-8 to TRBJ2-5; D is unclear. The CDR3 sequence is 16 residues long. Germline CDR1 is SGHVS and CDR2 is FQNEAQ. Trimming took 5 bases from V and 0 from J, leaving 16 bases between them. This chain's CDR3 is CASSREVRPYQETQYF. CDR3 nucleotide sequence: TGTGCCAGCAGCCGCGAGGTTCGACCCTACCAAGAGACCCAGTACTTC.

The J gene is TRBJ2-1, the V gene TRBV19; tentative D call: TRBD2 (5 bases). The V gene's germline CDR1 is LNHDA and CDR2 SQIVND (reference sequence). Deletions cut 3 bases from V and 2 bases from J, with 11 bases between. The CDR3 contains 15 residues. Here the CDR3 reads CASSMKASTYNEQFF. The CDR3 nucleotides are TGTGCCAGTAGTATGAAAGCTAGCACCTACAATGAGCAGTTCTTC.

The chain links TRBV4-2 to TRBJ1-2, with unresolved D. V lost 1 base, J lost 4 bases, and 13 bases lay in between. The CDR3 is made up of 15 amino acids. CDR1 is LGHNA, CDR2 YNFKEQ, per germline. Here the CDR3 reads CASSQARGGIYGYTF. CDR3 nucleotide sequence: TGTGCCAGCAGCCAAGCCCGGGGAGGGATCTATGGCTACACCTTC.